Below are 4 T cell receptor beta chains sequenced from a single sample in a study of radiotherapy plus CTLA-4 blockade in lung cancer. Assay used: immunoSEQ multiplex PCR; TCRdb lists only in-frame clones, some missing. The repertoire holds some 100,000 clones, with about 83% as singletons. The specimen was peripheral blood, collected from a patient treated with radiotherapy plus ipilimumab. All receptors come from a human donor with non-small cell lung cancer that progressed on radiotherapy plus ipilimumab.

The gene calls are TRBV20-1 and TRBJ1-2; D is uncertain. The V and J ends lost 6 bases and 4 bases respectively, with 9 bases between them. CDR1 is DFQATT and CDR2 is SNEGSKA in the germline V gene (reference sequence). CDR3 size: 11 residues. CDR3 amino acids: CSAPPTYGYTF. CDR3 sequence (DNA): TGCAGTGCCCCCCCCACCTATGGCTACACCTTC.

The genes are TRBV2 and TRBJ2-1; D uncertain. V dropped 6 bases and J dropped 5 bases, with 17 bases sitting between them. The V gene's germline CDR1 is SNHLY and CDR2 FYNNEI. This CDR3 contains 15 residues. Here the CDR3 reads CASRSFGVWDNEQFF. CDR3 coding DNA: TGTGCCAGCAGGTCGTTTGGGGTGTGGGACAATGAGCAGTTCTTC.

The chain's CDR3 is CASSSGTSGGGRYEQYF. CDR3 in DNA: TGTGCCAGCAGCTCCGGGACTAGCGGGGGCGGACGATACGAGCAGTACTTC. V is TRBV7-2 and J is TRBJ2-7; TRBD2 agrees at 14 bases. V gave up 4 bases and J gave up 4 bases; unmatched junction bases: 9. Per germline, CDR1 SGHTA and CDR2 FQGNSA. The CDR3 sequence is 17 residues long.

This sequence joins TRBV9 and TRBJ2-1, with TRBD2 matching over 9 bases. The CDR3 spans 16 residues. Germline CDR1 and CDR2: SGDLS and YYNGEE. V lost 0 bases, J lost 4 bases, and 5 bases stayed unmatched. CDR3 sequence: CASSVAGGGEYNEQFF. As DNA, the CDR3 is TGTGCCAGCAGCGTAGCTGGCGGGGGGGAATACAATGAGCAGTTCTTC.